These 21 T cell receptor beta chains were sequenced from one sample in a study of T cell changes during pregnancy in multiple sclerosis. Using immunoSEQ multiplex PCR, the repertoire was profiled, and TCRdb retains in-frame clones only, with some absent. Among about 49,000 clones listed, about 90% were seen once. Sequenced here: CD4+ T cells from peripheral blood mononuclear cells, sampled in the second trimester of pregnancy. The receptors originated from a female donor in good health, enrolled as a control in a pregnancy study.

V and J are TRBV2 and TRBJ1-6, with 10 positions matching TRBD1. The CDR3 is made up of 16 amino acids. V lost 6 bases and J lost 10; bases outside the gene matches: 12. Germline V gene sequence: CDR1 SNHLY, CDR2 FYNNEI. CDR3: CASRGPGQGTGSPLHF. The CDR3 DNA reads as TGTGCCAGCAGGGGTCCGGGACAGGGGACAGGGTCACCCCTCCACTTT.

The chain uses TRBV11-3 and TRBJ2-5; D perhaps matches TRBD2 (5 bases). The length of the CDR3 is 13 residues. The V gene lost 5 bases and the J gene lost 7 bases, with 14 bases spanning the gap. The germline V gene has CDR1 SGHNT and CDR2 YENEEA. CDR3 loop: CASSDGLRRTQYF. The DNA for the CDR3 is TGTGCCAGCAGCGACGGACTGAGGCGGACCCAGTACTTC.

J is TRBJ1-2 and V is TRBV4-3; 10 positions match TRBD1. Germline assignment: CDR1 LGHNA and CDR2 YSLEER. Trimming cost V 0 bases and J 4 bases; bases outside gene matches: 11. This CDR3 has 18 amino acids. CDR3 bases: TGCGCCAGCAGCCAAGATCAATTCCCAGGGGACAGGGGCTATGGCTACACCTTC. This sequence encodes CASSQDQFPGDRGYGYTF.

V usage is TRBV5-1 and J usage is TRBJ1-4, with 8 bases fitting TRBD1. Germline CDR1 and CDR2: SGHRS and YFSETQ. The CDR3 is 15 amino acids. The V gene end was trimmed by 4 bases and the J gene end by 7 bases; junction bases not matched to a gene: 9. The CDR3 DNA reads as TGCGCCAGCAGCGACCGACAGGGGAAGGGTGAAAAACTGTTTTTT. Protein product: CASSDRQGKGEKLFF.

V usage is TRBV2 and J usage is TRBJ1-5; D possibly corresponds to TRBD1 (5 bases). Germline CDR1 and CDR2: SNHLY and FYNNEI. Trimming cost V 5 bases and J 1 base, with 18 bases left between them. The CDR3 covers 17 residues. CDR3 residues: CASSRDGGMWSNQPQHF. Written as DNA, the CDR3 is TGTGCCAGCAGTCGGGACGGGGGGATGTGGAGCAATCAGCCCCAGCATTTT.

V gene TRBV6-5 combines with J gene TRBJ2-3; no reliable D call. V lost 2 bases and J lost 2, with 14 bases in between. The germline gives CDR1 MNHEY, CDR2 SVGAGI. The CDR3 runs to 16 residues. The CDR3 region has the DNA TGTGCCAGCAGTTACGATTCCTCACGAGCCACAGATACGCAGTATTTT. Translated: CASSYDSSRATDTQYF.

V and J are TRBV11-2 and TRBJ2-1; D is perhaps TRBD1 (5 bases). Germline V gives CDR1 SGHAT, CDR2 FQNNGV. The CDR3 sequence is 13 residues long. The V end was cut by 1 base, the J end by 6 bases, with 7 bases between. DNA for the CDR3: TGTGCCAGCAGCTTAGGGGGCGGCAATGAGCAGTTCTTC. Translating it yields CASSLGGGNEQFF.

This clone has only one observation. The V gene is TRBV5-6, the J gene TRBJ1-6, with D possibly matching TRBD1 (5 bases). Germline V CDR1 and CDR2: SGHDT, YYEEEE. CDR3 length: 16 residues. V was trimmed by 0 bases and J by 8 bases, leaving 15 bases between them. The CDR3 is CASSLGQGAVYSPLHF. The CDR3 DNA reads TGTGCCAGCAGCTTGGGGCAGGGCGCTGTTTATTCACCCCTCCACTTT.

In this sample, this clone turned up once. The chain joins TRBV7-7 to TRBJ2-5; TRBD1 aligns across 8 bases. Trimming took 4 bases from V and 7 from J; bases not matched to a gene: 5. Germline lookup yields CDR1 SSHAT and CDR2 FNYEAQ (reference sequence). The CDR3 length is 13 residues. The CDR3 protein is CASSSQGAGTQYF. CDR3 DNA sequence: TGTGCCAGCAGCTCCCAGGGGGCAGGGACCCAGTACTTC. Using reference TRBV7-7 and TRBJ2-5 for the parts outside the CDR3, the full variable domain is GAGVSQSPRYKVTKRGQDVTLRCDPISSHATLYWYQQALGQGPEFLTYFNYEAQPDKSGLPSDRFSAERPEGSISTLTIQRTEQRDSAMYRCASSSQGAGTQYFGPGTRLLVL.

The V call is TRBV9, the J call TRBJ2-5, with 13 bases identical to TRBD2. With 0 bases clipped from V and 4 bases from J, the junction kept 0 bases outside the gene matches. Germline-derived CDR1 and CDR2 are SGDLS and YYNGEE. The CDR3 sequence is 15 residues long. The CDR3 protein is CASSVGLAGGETQYF. CDR3 nucleotide sequence: TGTGCCAGCAGCGTAGGACTAGCGGGGGGAGAGACCCAGTACTTC.

The V gene is TRBV18, the J gene TRBJ1-1; D is unclear. V was cut by 0 bases and J by 11 bases, with 13 bases left in between. Germline CDR1 is KGHSH and CDR2 is LQKENI. The CDR3 spans 13 residues. The chain's CDR3 is CASSPPLRVFAFF. The CDR3 DNA follows: TGTGCCAGCTCACCACCGCTGCGGGTGTTCGCTTTCTTT.

This chain links TRBV7-3 with TRBJ1-6; tentatively, D is TRBD1 (6 bases). Per germline, CDR1 SGHTA and CDR2 FQGTGA. Deletions cut 5 bases from V and 7 bases from J, with 15 bases between. The CDR3 has 15 residues. CDR3 sequence: CASSIMGTGNSPLHF. CDR3 DNA sequence: TGTGCCAGCAGCATCATGGGAACAGGGAATTCACCCCTCCACTTT. The full variable domain, completed using reference TRBV7-3 and TRBJ1-6, is GAGVSQTPSNKVTEKGKYVELRCDPISGHTALYWYRQSLGQGPEFLIYFQGTGAADDSGLPNDRFFAVRPEGSVSTLKIQRTERGDSAVYLCASSIMGTGNSPLHFGNGTRLTVT.

This rearrangement joins TRBV5-6 to TRBJ1-1; D gene ambiguous. In germline, CDR1 is SGHDT, CDR2 YYEEEE. The CDR3 runs to 13 residues. V was shortened by 4 bases and J by 0 bases, with 7 bases between the two germline ends. This CDR3 is CASSQDLNTEAFF. As DNA, the CDR3 is TGTGCCAGCAGCCAGGACTTGAACACTGAAGCTTTCTTT.

The J gene is TRBJ1-6, the V gene TRBV5-6; D is unresolved. Trimming took off 0 bases at V and 6 bases at J, with 4 bases between the two ends. CDR3 length: 13 residues. Per germline, CDR1 SGHDT and CDR2 YYEEEE. The CDR3, as DNA: TGTGCCAGCAGCTTGGCTAGTAATTCACCCCTCCACTTT. Translated: CASSLASNSPLHF.

The chain recombines TRBV5-6 with TRBJ2-5; 8 nucleotides align to TRBD2. This CDR3 has 16 residues. Looked up from germline, CDR1 is SGHDT and CDR2 is YYEEEE. The J segment lost 3 bases and the V segment lost 3 bases, leaving 10 bases of the junction unmatched. DNA of the CDR3: TGTGCCAGCAGCTCCTTCGGGGGGGAAGAGGAAGAGACCCAGTACTTC. It encodes CASSSFGGEEEETQYF. The full variable domain, in which reference TRBV5-6 and TRBJ2-5 provide the parts outside the CDR3, is DAGVTQSPTHLIKTRGQQVTLRCSPKSGHDTVSWYQQALGQGPQFIFQYYEEEERQRGNFPDRFSGHQFPNYSSELNVNALLLGDSALYLCASSSFGGEEEETQYFGPGTRLLVL.

The chain has TRBV7-2 and TRBJ2-3; 10 bases agree with TRBD1. The V segment lost 4 bases and the J segment 1 base; nucleotides outside the gene matches: 5. The CDR3 runs 16 residues. CDR1 SGHTA and CDR2 FQGNSA come from the germline V gene. Here the CDR3 reads CASSSFGQGGTDTQYF. In DNA, the CDR3 is TGTGCCAGCAGCTCTTTTGGACAGGGGGGCACAGATACGCAGTATTTT.

The gene calls are TRBV9 and TRBJ2-3, with D possibly TRBD1 on 6 matching bases. The CDR3 is 13 amino acids. The V end lost 3 bases, the J end lost 7 bases, and 12 bases lay between the germline ends. Germline V CDR1 and CDR2: SGDLS, YYNGEE. The CDR3 nucleotides are TGTGCCAGCAGCGAGGGGGTGGGGAATACGCAGTATTTT. Translated: CASSEGVGNTQYF.

The chain combines TRBV19 with TRBJ2-7; D possibly corresponds to TRBD1 (6 bases). The CDR3 sequence is 14 residues long. Trimming took off 5 bases at V and 0 bases at J, with 11 bases between the two ends. CDR1 and CDR2 from the germline V gene are LNHDA and SQIVND (reference sequence). The CDR3 DNA is TGTGCCAGTAGTTTAGGGACACTCTCCTACGAGCAGTACTTC. Amino acids: CASSLGTLSYEQYF. Drawing the rest from reference TRBV19 and TRBJ2-7, the complete variable domain is DGGITQSPKYLFRKEGQNVTLSCEQNLNHDAMYWYRQDPGQGLRLIYYSQIVNDFQKGDIAEGYSVSREKKESFPLTVTSAQKNPTAFYLCASSLGTLSYEQYFGPGTRLTVT.

V is TRBV10-3 and J is TRBJ1-1; TRBD1 agrees at 9 bases. Germline V CDR1 and CDR2: ENHRY, SYGVKD. The V and J ends lost 6 bases and 1 base, in that order; junction bases with no gene match: 3. The CDR3 extends over 14 amino acids. The CDR3 here is CAIRRTGENTEAFF. The CDR3 DNA reads as TGTGCCATCAGGAGGACAGGGGAGAACACTGAAGCTTTCTTT.

The chain employs TRBV11-3 and TRBJ2-3; 8 nucleotides line up with TRBD1. V was clipped by 3 bases and J by 2 bases; unmatched bases: 4. CDR1 is SGHNT, CDR2 YENEEA, per germline. The CDR3 runs to 15 residues. CDR3 sequence (DNA): TGTGCCAGCAGCTTCGGACAGGGTAACACAGATACGCAGTATTTT. Translating gives CASSFGQGNTDTQYF.

This chain connects TRBV9 to TRBJ1-2; maybe TRBD1 (5 bases). Germline CDR1 is SGDLS and CDR2 is YYNGEE. V was clipped by 0 bases and J by 7 bases, with 16 bases between them. This CDR3 comprises 15 residues. CDR3 bases: TGTGCCAGCAGCGTAGGGATGGAGGGGACGGGTGGCTACACCTTC. Translating it yields CASSVGMEGTGGYTF.